One sample yielded the 5 T cell receptor beta chains listed below, sequenced in a study of blood T cell repertoires in COVID-19. Libraries were prepared by immunoSEQ multiplex PCR; TCRdb keeps only in-frame clonotypes and omits some of them. The sample yields 150,000 to 200,000 clones, 81% seen once. The sample consisted of peripheral blood. All receptors come from a human donor in a cohort sampled during active COVID-19.

This sequence joins TRBV6-5 and TRBJ2-3; 7 bases align to TRBD2. The CDR3 loop spans 15 amino acids. The ends lost 4 bases at V and 5 bases at J; junction bases unmatched: 9. CDR1 is MNHEY and CDR2 is SVGAGI in the germline V gene. DNA for the CDR3: TGTGCCAGCAGTTCGGCGGGACTACTTAAAGATACGCAGTATTTT. This codes for CASSSAGLLKDTQYF.

V usage is TRBV6-2 or TRBV6-3 and J usage is TRBJ2-1; TRBD2 matches 10 bases. V was pared by 4 bases and J by 9 bases, with 6 bases of the junction left unmatched. The CDR3 runs to 14 residues. The germline V gene has CDR1 MNHEY and CDR2 SVGEGT. This CDR3 reads CASSLLAGVGEQFF. The CDR3 region has the DNA TGTGCCAGCAGTTTGCTAGCGGGAGTTGGTGAGCAGTTCTTC.

The chain uses TRBV9 and TRBJ2-7; D is uncertain. The length of the CDR3 is 13 residues. V lost 6 bases to trimming and J lost 6 bases, with 16 bases between them. Germline lookup yields CDR1 SGDLS and CDR2 YYNGEE. The CDR3 region has the DNA TGTGCCAGCAACCGTATCCGGAGCTGCGAGCAGTACTTC. Translation gives CASNRIRSCEQYF. The full variable domain, its missing parts supplied by reference TRBV9 and TRBJ2-7, is DSGVTQTPKHLITATGQRVTLRCSPRSGDLSVYWYQQSLDQGLQFLIQYYNGEERAKGNILERFSAQQFPDLHSELNLSSLELGDSALYFCASNRIRSCEQYFGPGTRLTVT.

V and J are TRBV27 and TRBJ2-7; D is perhaps TRBD2 (6 bases). Trimming removed 3 bases from V and 2 bases from J, with 20 bases in between. Per germline, CDR1 MNHEY and CDR2 SMNVEV (reference sequence). CDR3 size: 17 residues. The CDR3 sequence is CASSLEGRYSGPYEQYF. As DNA, the CDR3 is TGTGCCAGCAGTTTGGAGGGACGCTACTCCGGCCCCTACGAGCAGTACTTC.

The chain links TRBV7-6 to TRBJ1-2; D unresolved. V lost 1 base and J lost 3, with 21 bases in between. The germline V gene has CDR1 SGHVS and CDR2 FNYEAQ. The CDR3 spans 18 residues. The CDR3 reads CASSLEIREPTKDYGYTF. The CDR3 DNA follows: TGTGCCAGCAGCTTAGAAATCCGGGAACCAACCAAGGACTATGGCTACACCTTC.